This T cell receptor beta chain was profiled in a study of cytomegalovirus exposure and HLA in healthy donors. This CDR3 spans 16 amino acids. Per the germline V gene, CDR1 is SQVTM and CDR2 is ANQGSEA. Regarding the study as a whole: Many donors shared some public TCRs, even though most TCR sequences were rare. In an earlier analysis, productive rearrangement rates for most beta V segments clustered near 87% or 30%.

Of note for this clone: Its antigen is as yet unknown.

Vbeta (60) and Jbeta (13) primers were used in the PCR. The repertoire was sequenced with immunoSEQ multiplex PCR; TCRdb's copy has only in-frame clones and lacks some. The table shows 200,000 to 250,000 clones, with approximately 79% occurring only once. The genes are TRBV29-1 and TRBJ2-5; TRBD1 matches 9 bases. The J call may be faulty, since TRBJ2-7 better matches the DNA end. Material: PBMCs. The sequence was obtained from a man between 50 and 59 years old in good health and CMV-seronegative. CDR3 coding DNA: TGCAGCGTTGTGGGGGGACAGGGAATGGCTCTCGACGAGCAGTACTTC. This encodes CSVVGGQGMALDEQYF.